The source of this T cell receptor (beta chain) is a study of OX40 agonist ivuxolimab in advanced cancers. Study information: Patients received ivuxolimab, an agonistic anti-OX40 (CD134) antibody. Intravenous ivuxolimab at 0.01 to 10 mg/kg was given to patients every 2 weeks.

Method: immunoSEQ multiplex PCR; TCRdb's copy keeps in-frame clones and lacks some. The sample has roughly 46,000 clones; 70% to 85% are singletons. Trimming cost V 5 bases and J 3 bases; bases outside gene matches: 13. Germline-derived CDR1 and CDR2 are SGHTA and FQGNSA. This CDR3 contains 16 residues. This clone was counted a single time. The origin of this receptor is an adult with an advanced solid tumor such as melanoma, head and neck, liver or kidney cancer. The chain joins TRBV7-2 to TRBJ2-7; the match to TRBD1 covers 7 bases. Sequencing was performed on CD4+ or CD8+ T cells sorted from blood, taken in a trial of the OX40 agonist ivuxolimab. The CDR3: CASSESTGASIYEQYF. The CDR3 region has the DNA TGTGCCAGCAGCGAAAGTACAGGGGCATCTATCTACGAGCAGTACTTC.